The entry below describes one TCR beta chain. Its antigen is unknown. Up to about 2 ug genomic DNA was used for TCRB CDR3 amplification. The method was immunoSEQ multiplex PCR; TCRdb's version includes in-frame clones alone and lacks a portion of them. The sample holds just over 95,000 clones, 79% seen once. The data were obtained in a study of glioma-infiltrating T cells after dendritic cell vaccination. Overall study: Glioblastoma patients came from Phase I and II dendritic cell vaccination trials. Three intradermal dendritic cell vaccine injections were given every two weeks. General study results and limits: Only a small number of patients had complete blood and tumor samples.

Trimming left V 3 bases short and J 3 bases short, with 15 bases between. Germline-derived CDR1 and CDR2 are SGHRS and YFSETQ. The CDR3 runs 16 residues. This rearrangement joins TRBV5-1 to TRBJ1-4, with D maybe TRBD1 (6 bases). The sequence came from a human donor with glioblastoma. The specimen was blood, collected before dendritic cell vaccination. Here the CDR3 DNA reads TGCGCCAGCAGCTCACAGGGACACTCAGCTAATGAAAAACTGTTTTTT. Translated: CASSSQGHSANEKLFF.